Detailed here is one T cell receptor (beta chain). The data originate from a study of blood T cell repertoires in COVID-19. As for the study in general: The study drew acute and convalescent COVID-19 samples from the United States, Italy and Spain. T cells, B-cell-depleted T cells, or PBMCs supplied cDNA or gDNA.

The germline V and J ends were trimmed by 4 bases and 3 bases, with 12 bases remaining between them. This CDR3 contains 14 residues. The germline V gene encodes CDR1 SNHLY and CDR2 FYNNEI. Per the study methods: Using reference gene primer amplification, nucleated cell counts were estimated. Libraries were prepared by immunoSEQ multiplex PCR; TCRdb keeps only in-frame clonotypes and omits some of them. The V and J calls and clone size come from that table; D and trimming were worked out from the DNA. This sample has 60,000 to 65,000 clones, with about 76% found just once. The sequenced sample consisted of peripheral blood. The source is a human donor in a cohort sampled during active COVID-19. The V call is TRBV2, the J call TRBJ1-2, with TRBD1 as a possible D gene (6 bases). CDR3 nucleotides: TGTGCCAGCAGTGTGGGGGCGGTGGACTATGGCTACACCTTC. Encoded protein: CASSVGAVDYGYTF.